The rows below give T cell receptor beta chains drawn from one sample of a study of T-cell memory formation after mild COVID-19. TCRdb re-called the 5' RACE reads with MiXCR, one entry per CDR3 protein. Of roughly 130,000 distinct CDR3 sequences in the sample, more than 15% are singletons; the top ten hold 14%. Input material: PBMCs or a T cell subset sorted from them (not recorded which). The receptors were sampled from an adult woman who had mild COVID-19 (a few samples of this study predate the infection). Cell type and time point are not known. The CDR3 runs from the conserved cysteine through the conserved F or W. The order of the fields is D gene, J gene, V gene, clone size, CDR3 protein, CDR3 DNA. A D gene is named only where the DNA matches it firmly. Only some rows state a clone size, as once, few, many or a class for expanded clones.

d_gene: TRBD2
j_gene: TRBJ2-2
v_gene: TRBV9
abundance: .
CDR3aa: CASSVADSGGGTGELFF
CDR3nt: TGTGCCAGCAGCGTAGCCGATAGCGGGGGAGGCACCGGGGAGCTGTTTTTT

d_gene: .
j_gene: TRBJ2-3
v_gene: TRBV11-3
abundance: .
CDR3aa: CASSQGGALSTDTQYF
CDR3nt: TGTGCCAGCAGCCAAGGAGGGGCACTAAGCACAGATACGCAGTATTTT

d_gene: TRBD2
j_gene: TRBJ2-1
v_gene: TRBV20-1
abundance: few
CDR3aa: CSAHSGRAYNEQFF
CDR3nt: TGCAGTGCTCATAGCGGGAGAGCCTACAATGAGCAGTTCTTC

d_gene: TRBD1
j_gene: TRBJ1-1
v_gene: TRBV30
abundance: .
CDR3aa: CAWSVGQGATEAFF
CDR3nt: TGTGCCTGGAGTGTAGGACAGGGGGCCACTGAAGCTTTCTTT

d_gene: TRBD1
j_gene: TRBJ2-3
v_gene: TRBV5-1
abundance: .
CDR3aa: CASSPDRGHLADTQYF
CDR3nt: TGCGCCAGCAGCCCCGACAGGGGACACCTGGCAGATACGCAGTATTTT

d_gene: TRBD1
j_gene: TRBJ1-2
v_gene: TRBV6-5
abundance: few
CDR3aa: CASSSFGQGYGYTF
CDR3nt: TGTGCCAGCAGTTCCTTTGGACAGGGATATGGCTACACCTTC

d_gene: .
j_gene: TRBJ1-5
v_gene: TRBV4-3
abundance: .
CDR3aa: CASSQGWRSNQPQHF
CDR3nt: TGCGCCAGCAGCCAGGGGTGGAGGAGCAATCAGCCCCAGCATTTT

d_gene: TRBD1
j_gene: TRBJ2-7
v_gene: TRBV29-1
abundance: few
CDR3aa: CSVEDRDRALGEQYF
CDR3nt: TGCAGCGTTGAAGATCGGGACAGGGCACTGGGTGAGCAGTACTTC

d_gene: TRBD1
j_gene: TRBJ2-7
v_gene: TRBV4-2
abundance: .
CDR3aa: CASSQSGTGGHEQYF
CDR3nt: TGTGCCAGCAGCCAATCCGGGACAGGGGGCCACGAGCAGTACTTC

d_gene: .
j_gene: TRBJ2-5
v_gene: TRBV12-3/TRBV12-4
abundance: few
CDR3aa: CASRAGTQETQYF
CDR3nt: TGTGCCAGCAGAGCCGGTACCCAAGAGACCCAGTACTTC

d_gene: .
j_gene: TRBJ1-2
v_gene: TRBV12-3/TRBV12-4
abundance: few
CDR3aa: CASSAVIRLSYGYTF
CDR3nt: TGTGCCAGCAGTGCCGTTATTCGTCTGAGCTATGGCTACACCTTC

d_gene: .
j_gene: TRBJ1-1
v_gene: TRBV15
abundance: .
CDR3aa: CATSRDRVNTEAFF
CDR3nt: TGTGCCACCAGCAGAGATAGGGTTAACACTGAAGCTTTCTTT

d_gene: .
j_gene: TRBJ2-5
v_gene: TRBV15
abundance: .
CDR3aa: CATSRDAETQYF
CDR3nt: TGTGCCACCAGCAGAGACGCAGAGACCCAGTACTTC

d_gene: TRBD1
j_gene: TRBJ1-1
v_gene: TRBV13
abundance: few
CDR3aa: CASSLVYGDRANTEAFF
CDR3nt: TGTGCCAGCAGCTTAGTGTATGGGGACAGAGCGAACACTGAAGCTTTCTTT

d_gene: .
j_gene: TRBJ2-7
v_gene: TRBV11-1
abundance: .
CDR3aa: CASSPVVNGDYEQYF
CDR3nt: TGTGCCAGCAGCCCCGTAGTGAACGGCGACTACGAGCAGTACTTC

d_gene: TRBD1
j_gene: TRBJ2-7
v_gene: TRBV29-1
abundance: once
CDR3aa: CSAGAGGSFYEKYF
CDR3nt: TGCAGCGCTGGGGCAGGGGGATCCTTCTACGAGAAGTACTTC

d_gene: .
j_gene: TRBJ2-6
v_gene: TRBV7-7
abundance: .
CDR3aa: CASSLMGPSSGANVLTF
CDR3nt: TGTGCTAGCAGCTTGATGGGACCCAGCTCTGGGGCCAACGTCCTGACTTTC

d_gene: .
j_gene: TRBJ2-7
v_gene: TRBV6-5
abundance: few
CDR3aa: CASSYRGPGYEQYF
CDR3nt: TGTGCCAGCAGTTACAGGGGACCTGGCTACGAGCAGTACTTC

d_gene: TRBD2
j_gene: TRBJ2-1
v_gene: TRBV7-9
abundance: .
CDR3aa: CASSYPLAGPDNEQFF
CDR3nt: TGTGCCAGCAGCTACCCTTTAGCGGGACCGGACAATGAGCAGTTCTTC

d_gene: TRBD1
j_gene: TRBJ1-2
v_gene: TRBV20-1
abundance: few
CDR3aa: CSASRTGASYGYTF
CDR3nt: TGCAGTGCCAGTAGGACAGGGGCGTCCTATGGCTACACCTTC

d_gene: .
j_gene: TRBJ2-7
v_gene: TRBV7-9
abundance: .
CDR3aa: CASSSYWGTQSYEQYF
CDR3nt: TGTGCCAGCAGCTCCTATTGGGGGACCCAGTCCTACGAGCAGTACTTC

d_gene: .
j_gene: TRBJ2-1
v_gene: TRBV29-1
abundance: .
CDR3aa: CSVVVAMYNEQFF
CDR3nt: TGCAGCGTTGTGGTGGCGATGTACAATGAGCAGTTCTTC

d_gene: TRBD1
j_gene: TRBJ2-1
v_gene: TRBV27
abundance: .
CDR3aa: CASSFRGGVYNEQFF
CDR3nt: TGTGCCAGCAGTTTCAGAGGGGGCGTCTACAATGAGCAGTTCTTC

d_gene: .
j_gene: TRBJ2-2
v_gene: TRBV7-9
abundance: .
CDR3aa: CASQKGSNTGELFF
CDR3nt: TGTGCCAGCCAGAAAGGGTCGAACACCGGGGAGCTGTTTTTT

d_gene: .
j_gene: TRBJ1-5
v_gene: TRBV12-3/TRBV12-4
abundance: .
CDR3aa: CASSLRQRRNQPQHF
CDR3nt: TGTGCCAGCAGTTTACGACAGCGTCGCAATCAGCCCCAGCATTTT

d_gene: .
j_gene: TRBJ2-1
v_gene: TRBV6-2/TRBV6-3
abundance: many
CDR3aa: CASSHDRYLREQFF
CDR3nt: TGTGCCAGCAGTCACGATCGGTATTTGAGGGAGCAGTTCTTC

d_gene: TRBD1
j_gene: TRBJ2-1
v_gene: TRBV11-2
abundance: few
CDR3aa: CASSYNQGDEQFF
CDR3nt: TGTGCCAGCAGTTATAATCAGGGGGACGAGCAGTTCTTC

d_gene: .
j_gene: TRBJ2-5
v_gene: TRBV9
abundance: few
CDR3aa: CASSRGVGSEETQYF
CDR3nt: TGTGCCAGCAGTCGTGGGGTAGGAAGCGAGGAGACCCAGTACTTC

d_gene: .
j_gene: TRBJ2-1
v_gene: TRBV6-6
abundance: .
CDR3aa: CASSYGRNEQFF
CDR3nt: TGTGCCAGCAGTTACGGACGCAATGAGCAGTTCTTC

d_gene: TRBD2
j_gene: TRBJ2-7
v_gene: TRBV29-1
abundance: once
CDR3aa: CSVAHFWRGANYEQYF
CDR3nt: TGCAGCGTTGCCCACTTCTGGCGGGGGGCCAACTACGAGCAGTACTTC

d_gene: TRBD1
j_gene: TRBJ1-4
v_gene: TRBV9
abundance: .
CDR3aa: CASSVGDRGNEKLFF
CDR3nt: TGTGCCAGCAGCGTAGGGGACAGGGGTAATGAAAAACTGTTTTTT

d_gene: .
j_gene: TRBJ1-2
v_gene: TRBV30
abundance: .
CDR3aa: CAWSGGLGNYGYTF
CDR3nt: TGTGCCTGGAGTGGGGGTCTTGGAAACTATGGCTACACCTTC

d_gene: TRBD2
j_gene: TRBJ2-2
v_gene: TRBV5-1
abundance: .
CDR3aa: CASSDGTSGGPGELFF
CDR3nt: TGCGCCAGCAGCGACGGGACTAGCGGGGGTCCCGGGGAGCTGTTTTTT

d_gene: .
j_gene: TRBJ2-3
v_gene: TRBV2
abundance: .
CDR3aa: CASSDRRGDTQYF
CDR3nt: TGTGCCAGCAGTGATCGCCGGGGAGACACGCAGTATTTT

d_gene: .
j_gene: TRBJ2-5
v_gene: TRBV30
abundance: .
CDR3aa: CAWRIRPRGQRF
CDR3nt: TGTGCCTGGAGAATAAGGCCCCGAGGCCAACGCTTC

d_gene: TRBD1
j_gene: TRBJ2-1
v_gene: TRBV12-3/TRBV12-4
abundance: .
CDR3aa: CASSWAGGGYNEQFF
CDR3nt: TGTGCCAGCAGTTGGGCAGGGGGCGGATACAATGAGCAGTTCTTC

d_gene: .
j_gene: TRBJ2-4
v_gene: TRBV18
abundance: .
CDR3aa: CASSPGLASKNIQYF
CDR3nt: TGTGCCAGCTCACCGGGGCTAGCGAGCAAAAACATTCAGTACTTC

d_gene: TRBD2
j_gene: TRBJ2-7
v_gene: TRBV10-3
abundance: .
CDR3aa: CAISEGTSGYYEQYF
CDR3nt: TGTGCCATCAGTGAGGGGACTAGCGGTTACTACGAGCAGTACTTC